The 10 T cell receptor beta chains presented below share a single source sample, sequenced in a study of blood T cell repertoires in COVID-19. Produced via immunoSEQ multiplex PCR; TCRdb's table is partial and in-frame only. The sample lists 15,000 to 20,000 clones; approximately 90% were seen once. Sequencing input: peripheral blood. Receptors originate from a human donor in a cohort sampled during active COVID-19.

The CDR3 sequence is CASSKYPGGMPQHF. The CDR3 nucleotides are TGTGCCAGCAGCAAATACCCAGGGGGGATGCCCCAGCATTTT. The gene calls are TRBV21-1 and TRBJ1-5; TRBD1, the D gene given by the table, was not confirmed from the DNA. TRBV21-1 is noted as a pseudogene. CDR3 length equals 14 residues.

This clone came up once. The J gene is TRBJ2-7, the V gene TRBV30; TRBD1 agrees at 10 bases. In germline, CDR1 is GTSNPN, CDR2 SVGIG (reference sequence). The J segment lost 5 bases and the V segment lost 1 base, leaving 8 bases of the junction unmatched. The CDR3 length is 15 residues. CDR3 in DNA: TGTGCCTGGAGTGATCCGGGACAGGGGTTTCACGAGCAGTACTTC. This codes for CAWSDPGQGFHEQYF.

The chain is built from TRBV19 and TRBJ2-3, with D possibly TRBD1 on 6 matching bases. The germline V and J ends were trimmed by 6 bases and 4 bases, with 17 bases remaining between them. This CDR3 is 15 amino acids long. Germline assignment: CDR1 LNHDA and CDR2 SQIVND (reference sequence). CDR3 sequence reads: CASSPGQGWSDTQYF. DNA for the CDR3: TGTGCCAGTAGCCCCGGGCAGGGGTGGTCAGATACGCAGTATTTT.

The chain joins TRBV2 to TRBJ2-4; 8 bases agree with TRBD2. Germline values: CDR1 SNHLY, CDR2 FYNNEI. Germline trimming cut 4 bases from V and 6 bases from J; bases unmatched to any gene: 2. The CDR3 is made up of 13 amino acids. The CDR3 sequence is CASSVGGVNIQYF. The CDR3 DNA reads TGTGCCAGCAGTGTCGGGGGGGTAAACATTCAGTACTTC.

In DNA, the CDR3 is TGTGCCAGCAGCCAAGGGAACAGGGACACCATATATTTT. As protein: CASSQGNRDTIYF. The chain joins TRBV3-1 (or the pseudogene TRBV3-2) to TRBJ1-3; TRBD1 is a possible D gene (6 bases). From germline, CDR1 is LGHDT and CDR2 YNNKEL (reference sequence). Trimming took 1 base from V and 8 from J, leaving 9 bases between them. This CDR3 is built from 13 residues.

The gene calls are TRBV5-6 and TRBJ2-3; D is possibly TRBD2 (6 bases). The V and J ends lost 8 bases and 4 bases respectively, with 11 bases between them. The V gene's germline CDR1 is SGHDT and CDR2 YYEEEE. The length of the CDR3 is 12 residues. CDR3 residues: CASGRGADTQYF. The CDR3 DNA follows: TGTGCCAGTGGGCGGGGAGCAGATACGCAGTATTTT.

The chain links TRBV10-3 to TRBJ1-5; 10 positions agree with TRBD1. The CDR3 runs to 16 residues. Germline trimming cut 8 bases from V and 1 base from J; bases unmatched to any gene: 8. The germline gives CDR1 ENHRY, CDR2 SYGVKD. The CDR3: CAIFTWTGGSNQPQHF. CDR3 bases: TGTGCCATCTTTACCTGGACAGGGGGGAGCAATCAGCCCCAGCATTTT.

This chain uses TRBV7-2 with TRBJ2-7; 12 bases agree with TRBD1. CDR1 is SGHTA, CDR2 FQGNSA, per germline. The CDR3 is made up of 15 amino acids. V shed 5 bases and J 5 bases; nucleotides not matched to a gene: 7. The CDR3 region is CASSPGTGGFDEQYF. The CDR3 DNA reads TGTGCCAGCAGCCCCGGGACAGGGGGCTTCGACGAGCAGTACTTC.

The rearrangement links TRBV3-1 (or the pseudogene TRBV3-2) to TRBJ2-3; 7 nucleotides match TRBD1. The junction had 4 bases not matched to a gene; V was cut back by 4 bases and J by 0 bases. CDR1 is LGHDT, CDR2 YNNKEL, per germline (reference sequence). This CDR3 spans 15 amino acids. The CDR3 loop is CASSPGQDSTDTQYF. The CDR3 bases are TGTGCCAGCAGCCCCGGACAGGATAGCACAGATACGCAGTATTTT.

This rearrangement joins TRBV7-9 to TRBJ1-2; D is uncertain. V lost 5 bases to trimming and J lost 5 bases, with 15 bases between them. From germline, CDR1 is SEHNR and CDR2 FQNEAQ (reference sequence). This CDR3 has 14 residues. The CDR3 DNA follows: TGTGCCAGCAGCCTAACTGAGGGTTTTTATGGCTACACCTTC. It yields the protein CASSLTEGFYGYTF.